One T cell receptor (beta chain) is described in this entry. Its antigen is undetermined. The sample comes from a study of T cell responses to AZD1222 COVID-19 vaccine. Study results and limitations: Scientists sampled the repertoires only once the peak T cell response had passed.

V was cut by 4 bases and J by 0 bases, with 10 bases left in between. This CDR3 comprises 15 residues. CDR1 is MRHNA and CDR2 is SNTAGT in the germline V gene. The method was immunoSEQ multiplex PCR; TCRdb's version includes in-frame clones alone and lacks a portion of them. The sample carries roughly 150,000 clones, 90% recorded once. Here the sequenced sample was peripheral blood, taken 28 days after the second AZD1222 dose. This sequence joins TRBV6-4 and TRBJ2-1, with a possible D match to TRBD1 (6 bases). The TCR originated in an adult who received the AZD1222 COVID-19 vaccine. CDR3 sequence reads: CASSATGSSYNEQFF. The CDR3 DNA reads as TGTGCCAGCAGTGCAACAGGGTCCTCCTACAATGAGCAGTTCTTC.